The sequence of this TCR beta chain was determined in a study of control samples from healthy donors and cancer patients. This CDR3 region has 17 residues. Germline V gene data show CDR1 as MNHNS and CDR2 as SASEGT. V trimming: 4 bases; J trimming: 4 bases; junction bases outside the gene matches: 15. Sequencing used immunoSEQ multiplex PCR; TCRdb keeps in-frame clones, though not all of them. The repertoire has around 140,000 clones, about 93% of them found once; the top ten carry about 2.3%. The sample consisted of blood. The chain carries TRBV6-1 and TRBJ2-7, with 8 bases fitting TRBD1. The TCR comes from a man aged 35-49 years in good health. The CDR3 region is CASSGPRGAGGRYEQYF. CDR3 DNA sequence: TGTGCCAGCAGTGGTCCCCGAGGGGCAGGGGGCAGGTACGAGCAGTACTTC.